This T cell receptor beta chain was sequenced for a study of radiation and T cells in renal cell carcinoma. Study-wide findings and caveats: In blood, top tumor clones expanded by 2 weeks, shrinking by 4. No pretreatment tumor biopsies were available for baseline clonotypes.

Per the germline V gene, CDR1 is SGHDN and CDR2 is FVKESK. The CDR3 is 15 residues long. The ends lost 4 bases at V and 11 bases at J; junction bases unmatched: 9. This clone was seen a few times. The antigen is undetermined. TCRdb keeps only in-frame clones here, not all; method: immunoSEQ multiplex PCR. The data show 120,000 to 150,000 clones, with over 65% seen just once and approximately 22% held by the top ten. The time point was: baseline pretreatment blood. Treatment indicated: 15 Gy SBRT to primary tumor, nephrectomy 4 weeks later. After SBRT, blood was collected at 2 and 4 weeks, plus baseline.

This sample comprised blood, obtained from a patient whose treatment included radiotherapy and nephrectomy. The chain carries TRBV14 and TRBJ1-6, with 9 bases lining up with TRBD1. The sequence was collected from a woman in her forties or fifties with renal cell carcinoma. CDR3 amino acids: CASSPDNRGRTPLHF. The CDR3 nucleotides read TGTGCCAGCAGCCCAGACAACAGGGGGCGAACACCCCTCCACTTT.